This T cell receptor beta chain was found in a study of cytomegalovirus exposure and HLA in healthy donors. Points from the study as a whole: Later analysis identified 15,000 to 20,000 TCR beta sequences associated with HLA alleles, using a false discovery rate threshold of 0.05. HLA-A and HLA-B allele assignments for most subjects were reportedly predicted accurately using TCR beta sequences. About 87% or about 30% of the time was how often most TCR beta V segments were productive, according to an earlier analysis. The authors enumerated 150 to 200 TCR beta chains as linked to cytomegalovirus.

As concerns this clone: What it binds is not known.

V gave up 7 bases and J gave up 3 bases; unmatched junction bases: 17. This CDR3 is 19 amino acids long. Germline loops: CDR1 SGDLS, CDR2 YYNGEE. Use of 60 Vbeta and 13 Jbeta primers characterized the PCR. The data were produced by immunoSEQ multiplex PCR, yet TCRdb's version contains in-frame clones alone and is incomplete. Here the sample spans approximately 100,000 clones, roughly 82% being singletons. This TCR was sampled from a male donor in good health and CMV-seropositive. Material for sequencing was PBMCs. V gene TRBV9 combines with J gene TRBJ1-3; 12 bases fit TRBD1. The CDR3 DNA is TGTGCCAGCGCAGGAAGGCCGGGGACAGGGGGCGTAAATGGAAACACCATATATTTT. It specifies CASAGRPGTGGVNGNTIYF. The complete variable domain, with remaining parts taken from reference TRBV9 and TRBJ1-3, reads DSGVTQTPKHLITATGQRVTLRCSPRSGDLSVYWYQQSLDQGLQFLIQYYNGEERAKGNILERFSAQQFPDLHSELNLSSLELGDSALYFCASAGRPGTGGVNGNTIYFGEGSWLTVV.